A single sample is the source of the 29 T cell receptor beta chains below, sequenced in a study of OX40 agonist ivuxolimab in advanced cancers. The repertoire was sequenced with immunoSEQ multiplex PCR; TCRdb's copy has only in-frame clones and lacks some. The table lists about 49,000 clones, around 84% of them singletons. The sample consisted of CD4+ or CD8+ T cells sorted from blood, taken in a trial of the OX40 agonist ivuxolimab. The receptors originated from an adult with an advanced solid tumor such as melanoma, head and neck, liver or kidney cancer.

The rearrangement joins TRBV9 to TRBJ2-5; no clear D gene. V dropped 0 bases and J dropped 3 bases, with 12 bases sitting between them. Germline V CDR1 and CDR2: SGDLS, YYNGEE. The CDR3 has 15 amino acids. The CDR3 region has the DNA TGTGCCAGCAGCGTAGATGCGGCCGCGGAAGAGACCCAGTACTTC. It codes for CASSVDAAAEETQYF.

This chain connects TRBV5-4 to TRBJ1-1; D is uncertain. The CDR3 contains 16 residues. Germline V gene data show CDR1 as SGHNT and CDR2 as YYREEE (reference sequence). Trimming removed 0 bases at V and 1 base at J, with 13 bases between. Here the CDR3 DNA reads TGTGCCAGCAGCTTGGGGGGTAGAGGGAGGAACACTGAAGCTTTCTTT. The encoded protein is CASSLGGRGRNTEAFF.

The rearrangement uses TRBV7-2 and TRBJ2-7; 7 positions match TRBD2. Per germline, CDR1 SGHTA and CDR2 FQGNSA. V was pared by 3 bases and J by 1 base, with 6 bases of the junction left unmatched. This CDR3 comprises 15 residues. The CDR3 protein is CASSLSGELSYEQYF. DNA for the CDR3: TGTGCCAGCAGCTTGAGCGGGGAGCTTTCCTACGAGCAGTACTTC.

The V call is TRBV19, the J call TRBJ1-6; D is unresolved. The CDR3 is 14 amino acids. Germline assignment: CDR1 LNHDA and CDR2 SQIVND (reference sequence). V was pared by 6 bases and J by 5 bases, with 11 bases between. In DNA form, the CDR3 reads TGTGCCAGTAGGGGTGCGGGAAATAATTCACCCCTCCACTTT. It specifies CASRGAGNNSPLHF.

This clone has more than one count but fewer than ten. V usage is TRBV7-2 and J usage is TRBJ1-2; D uncertain. CDR1 and CDR2 (germline): SGHTA, FQGNSA. This CDR3 contains 13 residues. The V gene lost 5 bases and the J gene lost 4 bases, with 11 bases spanning the gap. The CDR3 DNA sequence: TGTGCCAGCAGCCCCCTTTCGAGCTATGGCTACACCTTC. This encodes CASSPLSSYGYTF.

The chain uses TRBV28 and TRBJ2-2; TRBD1 aligns across 7 bases. The CDR3 spans 17 residues. Looked up from germline, CDR1 is MDHEN and CDR2 is SYDVKM. Trimming removed 5 bases from V and 2 bases from J; junction bases left unmatched: 11. The CDR3, as DNA: TGTGCCAGCAGTCAAACCTTGACAGGGTCAAACACCGGGGAGCTGTTTTTT. This codes for CASSQTLTGSNTGELFF.

J is TRBJ1-5 and V is TRBV2; tentatively, D is TRBD1 (6 bases). CDR3 length: 14 residues. V lost 5 bases and J 6 bases, leaving 14 bases between the germline ends. CDR1 is SNHLY and CDR2 is FYNNEI in the germline V gene. CDR3 in DNA: TGTGCCAGCAGTATCGAACAGGGTATTCAGCCCCAGCATTTT. Protein sequence: CASSIEQGIQPQHF.

The rearrangement links TRBV6-6 to TRBJ2-5; 9 positions agree with TRBD2. The closer fit of TRBJ2-7 to the DNA end suggests the J call may be wrong. Per germline, CDR1 MNHNY and CDR2 SVGAGI (reference sequence). This CDR3 has 14 amino acids. Here the CDR3 reads CASLAGTLSYEQYF. In nucleotides, the CDR3 is TGTGCCTCCCTAGCGGGAACTCTTTCCTACGAGCAGTACTTC.

This clone was detected a few times. This chain uses TRBV4-1 with TRBJ2-7; D is unclear. The CDR3 totals 16 residues. The germline V gene encodes CDR1 MGHRA and CDR2 YSYEKL. V gave up 0 bases and J gave up 0 bases, with 12 bases separating them. Here the CDR3 reads CASSQEEGGISYEQYF. CDR3 nucleotides: TGCGCCAGCAGCCAAGAGGAAGGCGGTATCTCCTACGAGCAGTACTTC.

This sequence joins TRBV19 and TRBJ2-7, with 8 bases matching TRBD1. Germline V CDR1 and CDR2: LNHDA, SQIVND (reference sequence). The CDR3 is 14 amino acids. Germline trimming cut 4 bases from V and 0 bases from J; bases unmatched to any gene: 2. DNA for the CDR3: TGTGCCAGTAGTAGGACAGGGCGCTCCTACGAGCAGTACTTC. This gives the protein CASSRTGRSYEQYF.

V gene TRBV18 combines with J gene TRBJ2-7; D might be TRBD1 or TRBD2, each matching 5 bases. The V gene lost 6 bases and the J gene lost 2 bases, with 11 bases spanning the gap. Germline-derived CDR1 and CDR2 are KGHSH and LQKENI. The CDR3 consists of 13 residues. The CDR3: CASSGTGPYEQYF. DNA of the CDR3: TGTGCCAGCTCGGGGACGGGGCCCTACGAGCAGTACTTC.

The chain recombines TRBV2 with TRBJ2-5, with 7 bases identical to TRBD2. V lost 8 bases and J lost 5; bases outside the gene matches: 8. The CDR3 runs 13 residues. Germline assignment: CDR1 SNHLY and CDR2 FYNNEI. DNA for the CDR3: TGTGCCAGCGCCGGTGGACTAGGCGAGACCCAGTACTTC. This encodes CASAGGLGETQYF.

This clone was counted between two and nine times. The same CDR3 is also encoded by other DNA sequences in this sample. The chain couples TRBV9 to TRBJ2-2; 8 bases are shared with TRBD2. Trimming at V came to 2 bases and at J to 1 base, leaving 4 bases not matched to a gene. The germline gives CDR1 SGDLS, CDR2 YYNGEE. CDR3 length: 16 amino acids. CDR3 bases: TGTGCCAGCAGCGTCCTAGCGGGTGGGAACACCGGGGAGCTGTTTTTT. Encoded protein: CASSVLAGGNTGELFF.

The chain couples TRBV18 to TRBJ2-1; 9 positions match TRBD1. CDR3 length equals 15 residues. J gave up 4 bases and V 4 bases, and 5 bases lay outside the gene matches. CDR1 is KGHSH and CDR2 is LQKENI in the germline V gene. CDR3 coding DNA: TGTGCCAGCTCACACGACAGGGGGAATTACAATGAGCAGTTCTTC. Its translation is CASSHDRGNYNEQFF.

The chain combines TRBV11-2 with TRBJ2-2; maybe TRBD2 (7 bases). The V gene lost 2 bases and the J gene lost 4 bases, with 14 bases spanning the gap. The CDR3 is 16 amino acids. Germline V gives CDR1 SGHAT, CDR2 FQNNGV. The CDR3 DNA is TGTGCCAGCAGCTTACGGGGGGCTGGGGCCACCGGGGAGCTGTTTTTT. Translated, it gives CASSLRGAGATGELFF.

J is TRBJ2-1 and V is TRBV5-1, with D possibly matching TRBD2 (5 bases). With 5 bases removed from V and 2 bases from J, the gap between germline ends came to 14 bases. The CDR3 length is 15 residues. Germline CDR1 SGHRS, CDR2 YFSETQ. The CDR3 protein is CASSSSPGTYNEQFF. CDR3 nucleotide sequence: TGCGCCAGCAGTTCTTCCCCCGGGACCTACAATGAGCAGTTCTTC.

The chain recombines TRBV7-8 with TRBJ1-1; D remains unclear. This CDR3 is 14 amino acids long. Germline CDR1 SGHVS, CDR2 FQNEAQ. V dropped 2 bases and J dropped 6 bases, with 13 bases sitting between them. For the CDR3, the DNA is TGTGCCAGCAGCTTAAGGAGGGTAGGCTCTGAAGCTTTCTTT. This encodes CASSLRRVGSEAFF. The full variable domain, rest sourced from reference TRBV7-8 and TRBJ1-1, is GAGVSQSPRYKVAKRGQDVALRCDPISGHVSLFWYQQALGQGPEFLTYFQNEAQLDKSGLPSDRFFAERPEGSVSTLKIQRTQQEDSAVYLCASSLRRVGSEAFFGQGTRLTVV.

The chain has TRBV6-5 and TRBJ1-1; no clear D. Trimming shortened V by 2 bases and J by 6 bases, and 7 bases separated the two germline ends. Germline assignment: CDR1 MNHEY and CDR2 SVGAGI. CDR3 length: 12 amino acids. The CDR3 sequence is CASSYPPPEAFF. The CDR3 DNA follows: TGTGCCAGCAGTTACCCGCCCCCTGAAGCTTTCTTT.

The gene calls are TRBV5-1 and TRBJ2-5, with D possibly matching TRBD1 (5 bases). The germline V gene encodes CDR1 SGHRS and CDR2 YFSETQ. Trimming removed 0 bases from V and 5 bases from J, with 14 bases in between. The CDR3 has 15 amino acids. The CDR3 loop is CASSLEQALGETQYF. For the CDR3, the DNA is TGCGCCAGCAGCTTGGAACAGGCTCTAGGGGAGACCCAGTACTTC.

As for this clone: One end of the junction does not line up with germline, which may come from a read error. The gene calls are TRBV28 and TRBJ2-5; 7 positions match TRBD2. CDR1 MDHEN and CDR2 SYDVKM come from the germline V gene. The CDR3 is made up of 15 amino acids. The CDR3 coding sequence is TGTGCCAGCAGTCTATGGGGGGGGACCCAAGAGACCCAGTACTTC. Translating gives CASSLWGGTQETQYF. The full variable domain, rest sourced from reference TRBV28 and TRBJ2-5, is DVKVTQSSRYLVKRTGEKVFLECVQDMDHENMFWYRQDPGLGLRLIYFSYDVKMKEKGDIPEGYSVSREKKERFSLILESASTNQTSMYLCASSLWGGTQETQYFGPGTRLLVL.

The V and J genes are TRBV9 and TRBJ1-1; D is unclear. CDR1 and CDR2 (germline): SGDLS, YYNGEE. V was pared by 0 bases and J by 8 bases, with 11 bases between. This CDR3 has 13 amino acids. The DNA of the CDR3 is TGTGCCAGCAGCGTAGTGGCTTCGGGGGAAGCTTTCTTT. Residues: CASSVVASGEAFF.

In its sample, this clone was seen once. The chain has TRBV19 and TRBJ2-3, with 10 bases aligning to TRBD2. The CDR3 has 20 residues. J gave up 4 bases and V 3 bases, and 19 bases lay outside the gene matches. Germline CDR1 LNHDA, CDR2 SQIVND (reference sequence). CDR3: CASSMRAVSASGSLADTQYF. CDR3 DNA: TGTGCCAGTAGTATGCGGGCGGTTTCGGCTAGCGGGAGTCTAGCAGATACGCAGTATTTT.

J is TRBJ2-7 and V is TRBV5-1; 8 bases map to TRBD1. Germline V lookup: CDR1 SGHRS, CDR2 YFSETQ. Losses at the gene ends were 8 bases for V and 5 bases for J; bases not matched to a gene: 12. The CDR3 runs 14 residues. CDR3 coding DNA: TGCGCCAGGGGGACAGGATTTAATCCGGACGAGCAGTACTTC. Its protein product is CARGTGFNPDEQYF.

The CDR3 region is CASSFRGGQGSYEQYF. DNA for the CDR3: TGTGCCAGCAGTTTCCGGGGTGGACAGGGATCCTACGAGCAGTACTTC. V gene TRBV6-5 combines with J gene TRBJ2-7, with 8 bases matching TRBD1. Germline V gene data show CDR1 as MNHEY and CDR2 as SVGAGI. The CDR3 runs 16 residues. Trimming removed 4 bases from V and 1 base from J; junction bases left unmatched: 9.

Comments on this clone: Compared with germline, one end of the junction differs, possibly owing to a read error. V and J are TRBV7-2 and TRBJ1-2; unclear D gene. The CDR3 spans 14 residues. CDR1 is SGHTA, CDR2 FQGNSA, per germline. The CDR3 region is CASSLSPATRAPIF. The DNA of the CDR3 is TGTGCCAGCAGCTTATCACCTGCTACGAGGGCTCCCATCTTC.

The genes are TRBV18 and TRBJ2-7, with 7 bases lining up with TRBD2. With 6 bases clipped from V and 5 bases from J, the junction kept 10 bases outside the gene matches. There are 14 residues in the CDR3. Germline V CDR1 and CDR2: KGHSH, LQKENI. The CDR3 protein is CASSLAGAGNEQYF. CDR3 nucleotide sequence: TGTGCCAGCTCCCTCGCGGGAGCCGGGAACGAGCAGTACTTC.

The chain carries TRBV7-9 and TRBJ2-5; TRBD1 matches 7 bases. Germline assignment: CDR1 SEHNR and CDR2 FQNEAQ (reference sequence). The trim removed 6 bases at V and 3 bases at J, leaving 4 bases unmatched. This CDR3 has 13 residues. This CDR3 is CASRPQGEETQYF. CDR3 DNA sequence: TGTGCCAGCAGACCTCAGGGGGAAGAGACCCAGTACTTC. Complete variable domain (other parts from reference TRBV7-9 and TRBJ2-5): DTGVSQNPRHKITKRGQNVTFRCDPISEHNRLYWYRQTLGQGPEFLTYFQNEAQLEKSRLLSDRFSAERPKGSFSTLEIQRTEQGDSAMYLCASRPQGEETQYFGPGTRLLVL.

V gene TRBV7-8 combines with J gene TRBJ2-5; D not certain. The CDR3 is 13 amino acids. The ends were cut back, 3 bases at V and 5 bases at J, with 10 bases in the middle. CDR1 and CDR2 from the germline V gene are SGHVS and FQNEAQ. The CDR3 sequence is CASSLMGPETQYF. CDR3 DNA: TGTGCCAGCAGCTTGATGGGTCCGGAGACCCAGTACTTC.

There are a few counts of this clone. The chain carries TRBV5-4 and TRBJ1-2; no firm D call. Per germline, CDR1 SGHNT and CDR2 YYREEE (reference sequence). Trimming removed 1 base at V and 4 bases at J, with 11 bases between. This CDR3 spans 14 amino acids. CDR3 coding DNA: TGTGCCAGCAGCTTGTGGGTCAGTATCTATGGCTACACCTTC. Translation: CASSLWVSIYGYTF.